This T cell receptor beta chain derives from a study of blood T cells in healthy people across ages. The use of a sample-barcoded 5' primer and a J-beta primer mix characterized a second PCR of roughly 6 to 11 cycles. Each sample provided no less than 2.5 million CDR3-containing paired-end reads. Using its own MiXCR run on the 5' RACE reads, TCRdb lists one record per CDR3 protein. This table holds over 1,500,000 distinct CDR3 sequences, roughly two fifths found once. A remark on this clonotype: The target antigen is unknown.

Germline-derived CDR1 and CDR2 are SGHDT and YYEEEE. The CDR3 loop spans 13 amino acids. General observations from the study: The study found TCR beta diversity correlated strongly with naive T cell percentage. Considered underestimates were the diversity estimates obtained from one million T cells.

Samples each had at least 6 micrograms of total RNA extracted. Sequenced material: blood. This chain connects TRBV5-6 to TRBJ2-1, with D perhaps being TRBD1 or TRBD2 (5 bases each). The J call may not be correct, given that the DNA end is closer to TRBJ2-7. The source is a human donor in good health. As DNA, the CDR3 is TGTGCCAGCAGCTGGGACGGGGCCAATGAGCAGTACTTC. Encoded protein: CASSWDGANEQYF.